This T cell receptor (beta chain) emerged from a study of CD8 T cells in ankylosing spondylitis. General observations from the study: Some motif variants had been reported before (in reactive arthritis synovial fluid and blood). Matched ankylosing spondylitis synovial fluid reportedly contained a significantly enriched population of disease-linked clones.

This clonotype was counted ten times or more. Its target is not known. TCRdb recomputed calls from the 5' RACE reads with MiXCR, one row per CDR3 protein. Here the sample spans about 42,000 distinct CDR3 sequences, roughly 2.6% being singletons. This CDR3 region has 14 residues. Germline V lookup: CDR1 SGDLS, CDR2 YYNGEE. The V gene lost 0 bases and the J gene lost 3 bases, with 9 bases spanning the gap. This sequence originates from a male donor with ankylosing spondylitis or in good health (not recorded which). The chain has TRBV9 and TRBJ1-2, with D perhaps matching TRBD1 (5 bases). Specimen: blood, either unsorted or a sorted T cell fraction (not recorded which). CDR3: CASSVGDGYYGYTF. The CDR3 DNA follows: TGTGCCAGCAGCGTAGGGGACGGGTACTATGGCTACACCTTC.